Following are 28 T cell receptor beta chains from one sample sequenced in a study of cytomegalovirus exposure and HLA in healthy donors. TCRdb's table, derived via immunoSEQ multiplex PCR, lists solely in-frame clones and lacks some. The sample has over 200,000 clones, 87% seen once. The material sequenced was PBMCs. These TCRs come from a woman aged 18-29 years in good health and CMV-seropositive.

The rearrangement links TRBV9 to TRBJ2-7; 11 bases line up with TRBD2. This CDR3 comprises 14 residues. The germline gives CDR1 SGDLS, CDR2 YYNGEE. The V and J ends lost 4 bases and 2 bases, in that order; junction bases with no gene match: 2. CDR3: CASSPTSGTYEQYF. The CDR3 nucleotides read TGTGCCAGCAGCCCGACTAGCGGGACCTACGAGCAGTACTTC.

The J gene is TRBJ1-2, the V gene TRBV2, with TRBD1 matching over 8 bases. Looked up from germline, CDR1 is SNHLY and CDR2 is FYNNEI. Trimming took 6 bases from V and 8 from J; bases not matched to a gene: 17. This CDR3 is built from 16 residues. CDR3 region: CASRLLRTGGEGGYTF. The CDR3 coding sequence is TGTGCCAGCAGACTCCTCCGTACAGGGGGTGAGGGGGGCTACACCTTC.

The chain couples TRBV5-6 to TRBJ1-4, with 11 bases that match TRBD1. The germline gives CDR1 SGHDT, CDR2 YYEEEE. The CDR3 extends over 15 amino acids. V lost 3 bases, J lost 6 bases, and 4 bases stayed unmatched. In DNA, the CDR3 is TGTGCCAGCAGCTCGGACAGGGGGCGAGATGAAAAACTGTTTTTT. This translates into CASSSDRGRDEKLFF.

This clone came up once. V usage is TRBV5-4 and J usage is TRBJ2-1; possibly TRBD2 for D (6 bases). Trimming stripped 4 bases from V and 9 bases from J, with 20 bases between. The CDR3 totals 15 residues. Per germline, CDR1 SGHNT and CDR2 YYREEE (reference sequence). CDR3 loop: CASSRLLAGTGEQFF. The CDR3 DNA is TGTGCCAGCAGCCGACTACTAGCTGGCACTGGTGAGCAGTTCTTC.

This clone showed up just once. This chain connects TRBV6-6 to TRBJ1-2; D remains unclear. This CDR3 contains 16 residues. V dropped 0 bases and J dropped 8 bases, with 19 bases sitting between them. The germline CDR1 and CDR2 sequences are MNHNY and SVGAGI (reference sequence). The CDR3 is CASSYSGLDILEGYTF. CDR3 bases: TGTGCCAGCAGTTACTCCGGACTTGACATTCTGGAAGGCTACACCTTC.

The V gene is TRBV5-6, the J gene TRBJ2-1, with a weak D call TRBD2 (5 bases). The germline V and J ends were trimmed by 2 bases and 1 base, with 13 bases remaining between them. Germline CDR1 is SGHDT and CDR2 is YYEEEE. The CDR3 runs 16 residues. CDR3 amino acids: CASSFRAELSYNEQFF. CDR3 DNA sequence: TGTGCCAGCAGCTTTAGAGCGGAACTTTCCTACAATGAGCAGTTCTTC. The whole variable domain, filled in from reference TRBV5-6 and TRBJ2-1, reads DAGVTQSPTHLIKTRGQQVTLRCSPKSGHDTVSWYQQALGQGPQFIFQYYEEEERQRGNFPDRFSGHQFPNYSSELNVNALLLGDSALYLCASSFRAELSYNEQFFGPGTRLTVL.

The chain joins TRBV12-5 to TRBJ2-7; TRBD2 matches at 10 bases. With V trimmed by 0 bases and J by 7 bases, 0 bases remained unmatched. Germline CDR1 is LGHNT and CDR2 is FRNRAP. The CDR3 is 13 residues long. Written as DNA, the CDR3 is TGTGCTAGTGGTTTGGTAGCGGGAGGGGAGCAGTACTTC. Translating gives CASGLVAGGEQYF.

The chain combines TRBV9 with TRBJ1-4; tentative D call: TRBD1 (6 bases). This CDR3 region has 15 residues. Germline V gene data show CDR1 as SGDLS and CDR2 as YYNGEE. The V and J ends lost 3 bases and 7 bases respectively, with 16 bases between them. Here the CDR3 DNA reads TGTGCCAGCAGCGCGGCCGGGACATTCGGTGAAAAACTGTTTTTT. It is translated as CASSAAGTFGEKLFF. Full variable domain (outside the CDR3, taken from reference TRBV9 and TRBJ1-4): DSGVTQTPKHLITATGQRVTLRCSPRSGDLSVYWYQQSLDQGLQFLIQYYNGEERAKGNILERFSAQQFPDLHSELNLSSLELGDSALYFCASSAAGTFGEKLFFGSGTQLSVL.

Here the CDR3 DNA reads TGTGCCAGCAGGGAGGTTGAAGCTTTCTTT. Protein sequence: CASREVEAFF. This chain joins TRBV7-9 and TRBJ1-1; the D is unclear. V dropped 6 bases and J dropped 7 bases, with 6 bases sitting between them. CDR1 and CDR2 (germline): SEHNR, FQNEAQ (reference sequence). The CDR3 has 10 residues.

J is TRBJ2-2 and V is TRBV2, with unresolved D. V was shortened by 1 base and J by 4 bases, with 7 bases between the two germline ends. Germline CDR1 SNHLY, CDR2 FYNNEI. This CDR3 is built from 14 residues. CDR3 sequence: CASSEDFFTGELFF. The CDR3 bases are TGTGCCAGCAGTGAAGACTTTTTCACCGGGGAGCTGTTTTTT.

The V gene is TRBV18, the J gene TRBJ2-7, with D tentatively TRBD1 (6 bases). Deletions cut 2 bases from V and 8 bases from J, with 16 bases between. Germline V CDR1 and CDR2: KGHSH, LQKENI. This CDR3 has 14 amino acids. CDR3 amino acids: CASSPDRQAEKQYF. The DNA for the CDR3 is TGTGCCAGCTCACCAGATAGACAGGCAGAAAAGCAGTACTTC. Using reference TRBV18 and TRBJ2-7 for the parts outside the CDR3, the full variable domain is NAGVMQNPRHLVRRRGQEARLRCSPMKGHSHVYWYRQLPEEGLKFMVYLQKENIIDESGMPKERFSAEFPKEGPSILRIQQVVRGDSAAYFCASSPDRQAEKQYFGPGTRLTVT.

This chain connects TRBV5-4 to TRBJ2-3; 9 bases line up with TRBD1. Per germline, CDR1 SGHNT and CDR2 YYREEE (reference sequence). V lost 3 bases and J lost 3; bases outside the gene matches: 5. The CDR3 length is 15 residues. CDR3 in amino acids: CASSYGDRGTDTQYF. CDR3 sequence (DNA): TGTGCCAGCAGCTACGGAGACAGGGGGACAGATACGCAGTATTTT.

The table lists this clone with a count of one. V gene TRBV19 combines with J gene TRBJ2-7; D might be TRBD1 (5 bases). The germline V gene encodes CDR1 LNHDA and CDR2 SQIVND (reference sequence). The CDR3 consists of 14 residues. V was cut by 6 bases and J by 0 bases, with 12 bases left in between. CDR3 DNA: TGTGCCAGTAGGAACAGGCTCAGCTCCTACGAGCAGTACTTC. As protein: CASRNRLSSYEQYF.

The chain is built from TRBV28 and TRBJ1-5, with D tentatively TRBD1 (5 bases). The CDR3 loop spans 13 amino acids. V was pared by 2 bases and J by 7 bases, with 9 bases between. Germline V CDR1 and CDR2: MDHEN, SYDVKM. CDR3 amino acids: CASSLQGGQPQHF. CDR3 DNA sequence: TGTGCCAGCAGTTTACAGGGCGGACAGCCCCAGCATTTT.

The J gene is TRBJ1-4, the V gene TRBV6-1; TRBD1 matches at 7 bases. This CDR3 region has 15 residues. Germline trimming cut 8 bases from V and 5 bases from J; bases unmatched to any gene: 11. Looked up from germline, CDR1 is MNHNS and CDR2 is SASEGT. Here the CDR3 DNA reads TGTGCCAGCGCTGATTTCAGGGGGAGGAATGAAAAACTGTTTTTT. It is translated as CASADFRGRNEKLFF.

Concerning this clone: Distinct nucleotide sequences in the sample also encode this CDR3. V and J are TRBV5-1 and TRBJ1-1; D uncertain. V was pared by 4 bases and J by 4 bases, with 11 bases between. CDR1 is SGHRS, CDR2 YFSETQ, per germline. There are 13 residues in the CDR3. DNA of the CDR3: TGCGCCAGCAGCCTGGGCGGGCCCACTGAAGCTTTCTTT. Its translation: CASSLGGPTEAFF.

The rearrangement joins TRBV28 to TRBJ1-1, with 9 bases matching TRBD1. The CDR3 loop spans 14 amino acids. Germline CDR1 and CDR2: MDHEN and SYDVKM. V trimming: 5 bases; J trimming: 6 bases; junction bases outside the gene matches: 7. This chain's CDR3 is CASSTLQGASEAFF. CDR3 DNA sequence: TGTGCCAGCAGTACCTTACAGGGGGCCTCTGAAGCTTTCTTT.

This clone turned up a few times. The CDR3: CASSTTGGETQYF. Here the CDR3 DNA reads TGTGCCAGCAGTACCACAGGGGGGGAGACCCAGTACTTC. The chain recombines TRBV6-1 with TRBJ2-5, with TRBD1 identical over 8 bases. Germline lookup yields CDR1 MNHNS and CDR2 SASEGT. This CDR3 has 13 residues. With 5 bases clipped from V and 5 bases from J, the junction kept 4 bases outside the gene matches.

Written as DNA, the CDR3 is TGTGCCCTCAAAGTAGCGCCCTTAGAGCAGTACTTC. Translating it yields CALKVAPLEQYF. The J gene is TRBJ2-7, the V gene TRBV6-1; possibly TRBD2 for D (5 bases). In germline, CDR1 is MNHNS, CDR2 SASEGT. Trimming took off 11 bases at V and 7 bases at J, with 18 bases between the two ends. This CDR3 region has 12 residues.

This rearrangement joins TRBV4-2 to TRBJ1-2, with 8 bases lining up with TRBD1. J was trimmed by 8 bases and V by 5 bases; bases with no gene match: 16. The CDR3 runs to 16 residues. Germline values: CDR1 LGHNA, CDR2 YNFKEQ. The CDR3 DNA is TGTGCCAGCAGCACCCCTGGGGACAGGAGGGGCGGGGGCTACACCTTC. Translation gives CASSTPGDRRGGGYTF.

V is TRBV28 and J is TRBJ2-2; the D gene is possibly TRBD2 (5 bases). CDR1 and CDR2 from the germline V gene are MDHEN and SYDVKM. The CDR3 has 14 amino acids. V was clipped by 7 bases and J by 4 bases, with 13 bases between them. CDR3: CASTALRGTGELFF. The CDR3 nucleotides read TGTGCCAGCACAGCGCTTCGGGGCACCGGGGAGCTGTTTTTT.

This sequence joins TRBV9 and TRBJ2-5; TRBD1 might be the D (6 bases). V shed 0 bases and J shed 2 bases, with 11 bases lying between them. Germline CDR1 is SGDLS and CDR2 is YYNGEE. CDR3 length equals 15 residues. The DNA for the CDR3 is TGTGCCAGCAGCGTAGACGGACAGATACAAGAGACCCAGTACTTC. This codes for CASSVDGQIQETQYF.

The chain links TRBV19 to TRBJ1-1; no firm D call. Germline V CDR1 and CDR2: LNHDA, SQIVND (reference sequence). The length of the CDR3 is 12 residues. Trimming cost V 9 bases and J 0 bases, with 8 bases left between them. CDR3 region: CASTGMNTEAFF. In nucleotides, the CDR3 is TGTGCCAGCACCGGTATGAACACTGAAGCTTTCTTT.

The rearrangement links TRBV7-8 to TRBJ2-2; possibly TRBD1 for D (5 bases). Between the trimmed V and J ends, which lost 1 base and 2 bases, there was a span of 14 bases. The CDR3 contains 17 residues. Germline V lookup: CDR1 SGHVS, CDR2 FQNEAQ. The CDR3 here is CASSLGRTRINTGELFF. As DNA, the CDR3 is TGTGCCAGCAGCTTAGGCAGGACACGTATTAACACCGGGGAGCTGTTTTTT.

Only one count was recorded for this clone. The V gene is TRBV6-1, the J gene TRBJ1-5; 8 positions match TRBD1. Germline lookup yields CDR1 MNHNS and CDR2 SASEGT. The CDR3 has 16 residues. The trim removed 3 bases at V and 4 bases at J, leaving 8 bases unmatched. The CDR3 nucleotides are TGTGCCAGCAGTGATATCGGGACAGGCGGAAATCAGCCCCAGCATTTT. This gives the protein CASSDIGTGGNQPQHF.

This clone was seen a handful of times. V usage is TRBV25-1 and J usage is TRBJ2-7, with D perhaps matching TRBD1 (6 bases). V was cut by 4 bases and J by 9 bases, with 13 bases left in between. The CDR3 is made up of 12 amino acids. Germline values: CDR1 MGHDK, CDR2 SYGVNS. The CDR3 coding sequence is TGTGCCAGCAGTGGCACGACAGGCCGGCAGTACTTC. Encoded protein: CASSGTTGRQYF.

The V gene is TRBV6-5, the J gene TRBJ1-4; D perhaps matches TRBD1 (6 bases). Looked up from germline, CDR1 is MNHEY and CDR2 is SVGAGI. The CDR3 extends over 13 amino acids. Deletions cut 2 bases from V and 13 bases from J, with 14 bases between. The CDR3 spells CASSYREGGGLFF. The CDR3 nucleotides are TGTGCCAGCAGTTACCGGGAGGGGGGGGGACTGTTTTTT.

Relative to its sample, this clone is medium-sized. The chain recombines TRBV2 with TRBJ2-3, with D maybe TRBD2 (5 bases). Trimming shortened V by 7 bases and J by 11 bases, and 22 bases separated the two germline ends. The germline V gene has CDR1 SNHLY and CDR2 FYNNEI. The CDR3 loop spans 14 amino acids. The CDR3 here is CASNPSQRAGVQYF. The CDR3, as DNA: TGTGCCAGCAACCCTTCTCAGAGGGCGGGTGTGCAGTATTTT.